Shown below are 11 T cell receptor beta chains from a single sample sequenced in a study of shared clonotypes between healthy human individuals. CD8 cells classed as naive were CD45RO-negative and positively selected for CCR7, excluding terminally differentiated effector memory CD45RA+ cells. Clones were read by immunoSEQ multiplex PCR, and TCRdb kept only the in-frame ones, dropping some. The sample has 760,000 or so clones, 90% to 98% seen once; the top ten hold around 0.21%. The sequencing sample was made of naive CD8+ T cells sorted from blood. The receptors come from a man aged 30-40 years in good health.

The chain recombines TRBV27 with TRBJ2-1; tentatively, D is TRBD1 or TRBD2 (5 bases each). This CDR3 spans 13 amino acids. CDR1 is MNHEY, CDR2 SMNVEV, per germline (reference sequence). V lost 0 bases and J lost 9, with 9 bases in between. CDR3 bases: TGTGCCAGCAGTTTATCGGGGGTCAGTGAGCAGTTCTTC. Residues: CASSLSGVSEQFF.

Here the CDR3 DNA reads TGCAGCGTTGGCAGGGAGTATTTT. Translated, it gives CSVGREYF. The gene calls are TRBV29-1 and TRBJ2-3; D might be TRBD1 (5 bases). This CDR3 is 8 amino acids long. V lost 4 bases and J lost 13, with 6 bases in between. Germline values: CDR1 SQVTM, CDR2 ANQGSEA.

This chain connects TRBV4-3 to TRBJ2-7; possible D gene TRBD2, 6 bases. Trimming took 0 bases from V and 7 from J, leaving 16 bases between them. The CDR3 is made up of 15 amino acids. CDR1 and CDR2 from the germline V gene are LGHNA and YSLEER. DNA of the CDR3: TGCGCCAGCAGCCAAGATCCGGGACTCTTAGGGGAGCAGTACTTC. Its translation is CASSQDPGLLGEQYF.

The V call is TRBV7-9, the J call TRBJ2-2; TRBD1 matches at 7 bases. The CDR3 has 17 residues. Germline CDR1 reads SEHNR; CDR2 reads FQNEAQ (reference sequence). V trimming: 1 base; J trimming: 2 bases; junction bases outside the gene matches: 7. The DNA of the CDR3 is TGTGCCAGCAGCTTAGTTACAGGGGCGGTCAACACCGGGGAGCTGTTTTTT. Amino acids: CASSLVTGAVNTGELFF.

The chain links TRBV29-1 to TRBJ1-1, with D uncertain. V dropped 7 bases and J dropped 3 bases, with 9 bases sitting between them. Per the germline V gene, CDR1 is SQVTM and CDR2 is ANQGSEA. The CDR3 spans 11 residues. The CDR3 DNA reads TGCAGCGGACGGGTGGACACTGAAGCTTTCTTT. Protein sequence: CSGRVDTEAFF.

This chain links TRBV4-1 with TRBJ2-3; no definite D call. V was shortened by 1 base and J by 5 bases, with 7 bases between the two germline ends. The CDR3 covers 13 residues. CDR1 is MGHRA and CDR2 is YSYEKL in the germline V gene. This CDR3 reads CASSQAQGDTQYF. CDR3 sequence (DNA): TGCGCCAGCAGCCAAGCCCAAGGAGATACGCAGTATTTT.

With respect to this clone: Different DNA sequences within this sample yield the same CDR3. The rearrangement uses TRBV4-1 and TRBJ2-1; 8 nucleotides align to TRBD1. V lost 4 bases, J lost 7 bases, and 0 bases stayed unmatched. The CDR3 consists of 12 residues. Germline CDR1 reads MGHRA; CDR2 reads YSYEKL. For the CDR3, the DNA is TGCGCCAGCAGCCGGACAGGGAATGAGCAGTTCTTC. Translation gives CASSRTGNEQFF.

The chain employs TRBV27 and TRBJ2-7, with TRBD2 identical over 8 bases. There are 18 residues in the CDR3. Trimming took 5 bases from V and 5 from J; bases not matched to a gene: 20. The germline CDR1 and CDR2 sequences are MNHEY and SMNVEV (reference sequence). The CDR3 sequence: CASSPAGVAGHLGDEQYF. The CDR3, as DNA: TGTGCCAGCAGTCCGGCAGGCGTAGCGGGACACCTAGGGGACGAGCAGTACTTC.

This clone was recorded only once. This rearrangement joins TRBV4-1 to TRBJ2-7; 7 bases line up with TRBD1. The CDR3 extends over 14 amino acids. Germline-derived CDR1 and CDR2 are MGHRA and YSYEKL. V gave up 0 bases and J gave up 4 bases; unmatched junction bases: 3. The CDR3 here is CASSQEGGRYEQYF. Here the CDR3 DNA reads TGCGCCAGCAGCCAAGAAGGGGGCCGGTACGAGCAGTACTTC.

CDR3 residues: CASSLRRDFSGELFF. DNA for the CDR3: TGTGCCAGCAGCTTGAGGAGGGACTTCTCCGGGGAGCTGTTTTTT. The chain is built from TRBV11-1 and TRBJ2-2; maybe TRBD2 (6 bases). Trimming left V 3 bases short and J 6 bases short, with 14 bases between. The CDR3 is 15 amino acids. Germline V CDR1 and CDR2: SGHAT, FQDESV (reference sequence).

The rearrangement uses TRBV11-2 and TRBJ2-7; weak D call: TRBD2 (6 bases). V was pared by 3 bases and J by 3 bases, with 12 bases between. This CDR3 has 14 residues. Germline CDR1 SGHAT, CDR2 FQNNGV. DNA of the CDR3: TGTGCCAGCAGCTTCTCTAGCGTAGACTACGAGCAGTACTTC. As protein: CASSFSSVDYEQYF.